The 27 T cell receptor beta chains below all came from one sample that was sequenced in a study of blood T cell repertoires in COVID-19. Produced via immunoSEQ multiplex PCR; TCRdb's table is partial and in-frame only. The repertoire has 50,000 to 75,000 clones, about 80% of them found once; the top ten carry approximately 21%. The sample consisted of peripheral blood. The receptors were sampled from an older man with active or convalescent COVID-19.

The rearrangement joins TRBV7-2 to TRBJ2-3, with a weak D call TRBD2 (6 bases). The CDR3 is 16 amino acids. The V and J ends lost 5 bases and 5 bases respectively, with 20 bases between them. The V gene's germline CDR1 is SGHTA and CDR2 FQGNSA. CDR3 sequence reads: CASSPPGAGILDTQYF. In DNA form, the CDR3 reads TGTGCCAGCAGCCCGCCCGGGGCGGGAATTCTAGATACGCAGTATTTT.

The J gene is TRBJ1-1, the V gene TRBV6-6; possibly TRBD1 for D (6 bases). The V gene lost 8 bases and the J gene lost 8 bases, with 24 bases spanning the gap. The CDR3 length is 15 residues. The germline CDR1 and CDR2 sequences are MNHNY and SVGAGI (reference sequence). The CDR3 DNA reads TGTGCCAGCCATGGGGGGGGCGCTGTCGGACCCGAAGCTTTCTTT. As protein: CASHGGGAVGPEAFF.

The rearrangement links TRBV7-8 to TRBJ2-7; D is perhaps TRBD1 (5 bases). The germline V gene has CDR1 SGHVS and CDR2 FQNEAQ. This CDR3 comprises 13 residues. Trimming took 2 bases from V and 3 from J, leaving 8 bases between them. The CDR3: CASSLRQNYEQYF. CDR3 nucleotides: TGTGCCAGCAGCTTACGACAGAACTACGAGCAGTACTTC.

The J gene is TRBJ1-4, the V gene TRBV4-3; TRBD1 agrees at 7 bases. The CDR3 sequence is 17 residues long. V lost 5 bases, J lost 7 bases, and 16 bases stayed unmatched. Germline V gene data show CDR1 as LGHNA and CDR2 as YSLEER. The CDR3 sequence: CASSSLGGGQGVEKLFF. The CDR3 DNA follows: TGCGCCAGCAGCTCCCTCGGAGGGGGTCAGGGGGTTGAAAAACTGTTTTTT.

A few counts support this clone. The junction departs from germline at one end; a sequencing error may be responsible. The chain uses TRBV27 and TRBJ1-5; weak D call: TRBD1 (5 bases). Germline values: CDR1 MNHEY, CDR2 SMNVEV (reference sequence). This CDR3 has 14 amino acids. The DNA for the CDR3 is TGTGCCAGCAGGTTATCCAGGGGCAATCAGCCCCAGCATTTT. Amino acid sequence: CASRLSRGNQPQHF.

In DNA, the CDR3 is TGCAGCGTTGAGGCGGGAGGGACGTCGGATGAGCAGTTCTTC. It is translated as CSVEAGGTSDEQFF. The rearrangement links TRBV29-1 to TRBJ2-1, with 9 bases fitting TRBD2. Germline-derived CDR1 and CDR2 are SQVTM and ANQGSEA. The CDR3 contains 14 residues. J was trimmed by 8 bases and V by 3 bases; bases with no gene match: 8.

The chain recombines TRBV4-3 with TRBJ2-1; TRBD2 aligns across 10 bases. Germline loops: CDR1 LGHNA, CDR2 YSLEER. The CDR3 extends over 16 amino acids. V dropped 0 bases and J dropped 9; count of bases not matched to a gene: 8. The CDR3 DNA sequence: TGCGCCAGCAGCCAAGATCGCCTAGCGGGAGTCACTGAGCAGTTCTTC. Translated, it gives CASSQDRLAGVTEQFF.

The V call is TRBV7-3, the J call TRBJ1-3; 7 bases agree with TRBD1. Germline-derived CDR1 and CDR2 are SGHTA and FQGTGA. J gave up 3 bases and V 1 base, and 3 bases lay outside the gene matches. This CDR3 is 15 amino acids long. The CDR3 protein is CASSLRPGGGNTIYF. Written as DNA, the CDR3 is TGTGCCAGCAGCTTAAGGCCAGGGGGTGGAAACACCATATATTTT. The full variable domain, with the rest looked up from reference TRBV7-3 and TRBJ1-3, is GAGVSQTPSNKVTEKGKYVELRCDPISGHTALYWYRQSLGQGPEFLIYFQGTGAADDSGLPNDRFFAVRPEGSVSTLKIQRTERGDSAVYLCASSLRPGGGNTIYFGEGSWLTVV.

The rearrangement uses TRBV7-8 and TRBJ2-7; 9 bases are shared with TRBD2. V lost 7 bases, J lost 7 bases, and 11 bases stayed unmatched. Germline CDR1 reads SGHVS; CDR2 reads FQNEAQ. The CDR3 consists of 14 residues. CDR3 sequence reads: CASTAWLAGREQYF. The CDR3 region has the DNA TGTGCCAGCACCGCTTGGCTAGCGGGAAGAGAGCAGTACTTC.

The rearrangement joins TRBV20-1 to TRBJ2-3; D is uncertain. Germline-derived CDR1 and CDR2 are DFQATT and SNEGSKA (reference sequence). The germline V and J ends were trimmed by 3 bases and 1 base, with 8 bases remaining between them. The CDR3 has 13 amino acids. CDR3 region: CSASSAGTDTQYF. CDR3 nucleotides: TGCAGTGCTAGTTCCGCGGGCACAGATACGCAGTATTTT.

The CDR3 region has the DNA TGTGCCAGCAGCACTCCAACAGGTTCCGACGAGCAGTACTTC. It translates to CASSTPTGSDEQYF. This sequence joins TRBV7-9 and TRBJ2-7, with D tentatively TRBD1 (5 bases). Trimming left V 5 bases short and J 5 bases short, with 16 bases between. Germline CDR1 is SEHNR and CDR2 is FQNEAQ (reference sequence). CDR3 length: 14 residues.

The chain employs TRBV28 and TRBJ1-2, with D perhaps TRBD1 (5 bases). The V end lost 8 bases, the J end lost 3 bases, and 16 bases lay between the germline ends. This CDR3 comprises 14 residues. Germline CDR1 MDHEN, CDR2 SYDVKM. CDR3 DNA sequence: TGTGCCAGCCGCTGGACAAGTCCCGACTATGGCTACACCTTC. Amino acid sequence: CASRWTSPDYGYTF.

This clone appeared a single time. This chain joins TRBV11-2 and TRBJ1-1, with 7 bases fitting TRBD1. V lost 5 bases and J lost 1; bases outside the gene matches: 4. CDR3 length equals 14 residues. Germline CDR1 is SGHAT and CDR2 is FQNNGV. This CDR3 is CASSPRQGNTEAFF. The DNA of the CDR3 is TGTGCCAGCAGCCCTCGACAGGGGAACACTGAAGCTTTCTTT.

CDR3 sequence (DNA): TGCGCCAGCAGCTTACTAACCGGGACACCTAAAAGTGGTAATGAAAAACTGTTTTTT. This encodes CASSLLTGTPKSGNEKLFF. V gene TRBV5-1 combines with J gene TRBJ1-4, with TRBD1 as a possible D gene (6 bases). CDR3 size: 19 residues. Germline values: CDR1 SGHRS, CDR2 YFSETQ. V was pared by 2 bases and J by 4 bases, with 24 bases between. Full variable domain (outside the CDR3, taken from reference TRBV5-1 and TRBJ1-4): KAGVTQTPRYLIKTRGQQVTLSCSPISGHRSVSWYQQTPGQGLQFLFEYFSETQRNKGNFPGRFSGRQFSNSRSEMNVSTLELGDSALYLCASSLLTGTPKSGNEKLFFGSGTQLSVL.

This chain joins TRBV11-3 and TRBJ2-1; D might be TRBD2 (7 bases). The CDR3 is 12 amino acids. V was clipped by 6 bases and J by 9 bases, with 12 bases between them. Germline V CDR1 and CDR2: SGHNT, YENEEA. CDR3 residues: CASSPGGGEQFF. The CDR3 nucleotides are TGTGCCAGCAGTCCGGGGGGCGGTGAGCAGTTCTTC.

The V call is TRBV5-1, the J call TRBJ2-5; D perhaps matches TRBD1 (5 bases). V shed 7 bases and J shed 0 bases, with 22 bases lying between them. Looked up from germline, CDR1 is SGHRS and CDR2 is YFSETQ. This CDR3 is 17 amino acids long. For the CDR3, the DNA is TGCGCCAGCTGGACAAGCAATTCCTTAGAGCACCAAGAGACCCAGTACTTC. Protein sequence: CASWTSNSLEHQETQYF.

The genes are TRBV3-1 (or the pseudogene TRBV3-2) and TRBJ1-5; D possibly corresponds to TRBD1 (5 bases). V lost 4 bases to trimming and J lost 0 bases, with 7 bases between them. This CDR3 is built from 14 residues. Germline-derived CDR1 and CDR2 are LGHDT and YNNKEL (reference sequence). The CDR3 reads CASSRQNSNQPQHF. CDR3 nucleotide sequence: TGTGCCAGCAGCCGACAGAATAGCAATCAGCCCCAGCATTTT.

The rearrangement links TRBV7-9 to TRBJ1-6, with D maybe TRBD1 (5 bases). Trimming pared 4 bases from V and 7 bases from J, leaving 14 bases between. This CDR3 has 15 residues. Germline CDR1 reads SEHNR; CDR2 reads FQNEAQ (reference sequence). CDR3 amino acids: CASSSRDLRNSPLHF. CDR3 DNA: TGTGCCAGCAGCTCGCGGGACCTAAGGAATTCACCCCTCCACTTT.

The V call is TRBV7-9, the J call TRBJ2-3, with TRBD2 identical over 14 bases. The CDR3 extends over 19 amino acids. V lost 3 bases and J lost 1; bases outside the gene matches: 9. The germline CDR1 and CDR2 sequences are SEHNR and FQNEAQ (reference sequence). The CDR3 loop reads CASSLLGLAGVGGTDTQYF. The CDR3 DNA sequence: TGTGCCAGCAGCTTGCTGGGACTAGCGGGAGTAGGAGGCACAGATACGCAGTATTTT.

V gene TRBV7-2 combines with J gene TRBJ2-1; D might be TRBD2 (5 bases). This CDR3 region has 13 residues. V was cut by 4 bases and J by 10 bases, with 14 bases left in between. Germline loops: CDR1 SGHTA, CDR2 FQGNSA. The CDR3 is CASSSEEDREQFF. CDR3 nucleotide sequence: TGTGCCAGCAGCTCTGAGGAGGATCGAGAGCAGTTCTTC. Drawing the rest from reference TRBV7-2 and TRBJ2-1, the complete variable domain is GAGVSQSPSNKVTEKGKDVELRCDPISGHTALYWYRQSLGQGLEFLIYFQGNSAPDKSGLPSDRFSAERTGGSVSTLTIQRTQQEDSAVYLCASSSEEDREQFFGPGTRLTVL.

V is TRBV19 and J is TRBJ2-3; D possibly corresponds to TRBD2 (5 bases). Germline V gene data show CDR1 as LNHDA and CDR2 as SQIVND (reference sequence). The CDR3 is 14 residues long. V lost 4 bases, J lost 2 bases, and 10 bases lay in between. DNA of the CDR3: TGTGCCAGTAGTAGAGCGGAAAACACAGATACGCAGTATTTT. Translation: CASSRAENTDTQYF.

This clone has only a few counts. The V call is TRBV11-2, the J call TRBJ2-2; 10 bases map to TRBD1. Per germline, CDR1 SGHAT and CDR2 FQNNGV. This CDR3 has 15 residues. With V trimmed by 6 bases and J by 6 bases, 7 bases remained unmatched. CDR3 residues: CASSSGTGVAGELFF. The CDR3 nucleotides read TGTGCCAGCAGTTCCGGGACAGGGGTGGCCGGGGAGCTGTTTTTT.

The chain uses TRBV23-1 and TRBJ1-1; 9 nucleotides match TRBD1. TRBV23-1 is an ORF, and what it does is uncertain. V lost 6 bases to trimming and J lost 4 bases; unmatched junction nucleotides: 3. The CDR3 has 13 residues. The CDR3 nucleotides are TGCGCCAGCAGCCTGGACAGGGGCACTGAAGCTTTCTTT. Translation: CASSLDRGTEAFF.

The chain has TRBV29-1 and TRBJ2-4; 7 bases align to TRBD2. The CDR3 extends over 15 amino acids. The ends lost 5 bases at V and 1 base at J; junction bases unmatched: 8. The germline gives CDR1 SQVTM, CDR2 ANQGSEA. The CDR3, as DNA: TGCAGCGTTACCTCGGGGGGAGGGGCCAAAAACATTCAGTACTTC. Its protein is CSVTSGGGAKNIQYF. The whole variable domain, filled in from reference TRBV29-1 and TRBJ2-4, reads SAVISQKPSRDICQRGTSLTIQCQVDSQVTMMFWYRQQPGQSLTLIATANQGSEATYESGFVIDKFPISRPNLTFSTLTVSNMSPEDSSIYLCSVTSGGGAKNIQYFGAGTRLSVL.

The chain employs TRBV4-1 and TRBJ1-5, with a weak D call TRBD1 (5 bases). With 1 base removed from V and 7 bases from J, the gap between germline ends came to 14 bases. The germline gives CDR1 MGHRA, CDR2 YSYEKL. This CDR3 comprises 15 residues. The CDR3 DNA sequence: TGCGCCAGCAGCCAAGGGGGGGTAATAAGGCAGCCCCAGCATTTT. Protein: CASSQGGVIRQPQHF.

The chain couples TRBV7-8 to TRBJ2-2; D is uncertain. V dropped 5 bases and J dropped 5 bases, with 12 bases sitting between them. CDR1 is SGHVS, CDR2 FQNEAQ, per germline. The length of the CDR3 is 14 residues. The CDR3 DNA sequence: TGTGCCAGCAGCCGACCTAAAAGTACCGGGGAGCTGTTTTTT. Translating it yields CASSRPKSTGELFF.

CDR3 amino acids: CASSPRGGDLYNEQFF. The CDR3 DNA reads as TGTGCCAGCAGTCCAAGGGGAGGGGATCTCTACAATGAGCAGTTCTTC. This chain uses TRBV7-9 with TRBJ2-1; TRBD2 aligns across 7 bases. CDR3 length: 16 amino acids. J gave up 3 bases and V 6 bases, and 11 bases lay outside the gene matches. CDR1 SEHNR and CDR2 FQNEAQ come from the germline V gene (reference sequence).